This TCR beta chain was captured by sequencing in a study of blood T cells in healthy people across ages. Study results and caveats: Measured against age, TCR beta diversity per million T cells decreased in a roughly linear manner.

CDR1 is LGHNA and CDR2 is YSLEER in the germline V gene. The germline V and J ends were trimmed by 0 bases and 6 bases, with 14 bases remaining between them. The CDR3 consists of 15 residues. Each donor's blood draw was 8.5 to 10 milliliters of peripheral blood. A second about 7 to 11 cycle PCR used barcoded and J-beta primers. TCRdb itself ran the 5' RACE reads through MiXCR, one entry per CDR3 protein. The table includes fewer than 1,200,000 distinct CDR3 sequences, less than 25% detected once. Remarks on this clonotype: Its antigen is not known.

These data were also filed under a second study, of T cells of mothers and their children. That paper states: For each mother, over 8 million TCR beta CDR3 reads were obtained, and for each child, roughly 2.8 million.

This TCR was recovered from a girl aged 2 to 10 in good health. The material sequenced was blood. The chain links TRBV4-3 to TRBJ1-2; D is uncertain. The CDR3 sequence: CASSQESSVLNGYTF. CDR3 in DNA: TGCGCCAGCAGCCAAGAATCGTCAGTTTTAAATGGCTACACCTTC.